These 23 T cell receptor beta chains originate from one sample sequenced in a study of cytomegalovirus exposure and HLA in healthy donors. PCR employed 60 Vbeta and 13 Jbeta primers. The protocol was immunoSEQ multiplex PCR, while the TCRdb copy is restricted to in-frame clones and leaves out a portion. This table holds around 110,000 clones, more than 70% found once. The sequenced sample was PBMCs. The receptors were sampled from a man between 25 and 39 years old in good health and CMV-seronegative.

CDR3 residues: CASSLRSYEQYF. As DNA, the CDR3 is TGTGCCAGCAGCCTTCGCTCCTACGAGCAGTACTTC. This rearrangement joins TRBV14 to TRBJ2-7; D not resolved. V lost 4 bases and J lost 0, with 4 bases in between. Germline assignment: CDR1 SGHDN and CDR2 FVKESK. The CDR3 has 12 amino acids.

The table lists this clone with a few counts. The chain's CDR3 is CASSLALTRADEQFF. For the CDR3, the DNA is TGTGCCAGCAGCTTGGCCCTTACTAGGGCCGATGAGCAGTTCTTC. The V and J genes are TRBV5-5 and TRBJ2-1, with D possibly matching TRBD2 (5 bases). V was cut by 0 bases and J by 8 bases, with 15 bases left in between. The germline CDR1 and CDR2 sequences are SGHKS and YYEKEE (reference sequence). This CDR3 region has 15 residues. Based on the CDR3 plus reference TRBV5-5 and TRBJ2-1, the full variable domain is DAGVTQSPTHLIKTRGQQVTLRCSPISGHKSVSWYQQVLGQGPQFIFQYYEKEERGRGNFPDRFSARQFPNYSSELNVNALLLGDSALYLCASSLALTRADEQFFGPGTRLTVL.

The chain employs TRBV11-1 and TRBJ2-1; a possible D gene is TRBD1 (6 bases). The germline CDR1 and CDR2 sequences are SGHAT and FQDESV (reference sequence). The CDR3 runs 14 residues. V lost 7 bases and J lost 4, with 14 bases in between. The CDR3 is CASTGQSNYNEQFF. CDR3 sequence (DNA): TGTGCCAGCACGGGACAAAGTAATTACAATGAGCAGTTCTTC.

V and J are TRBV11-1 and TRBJ2-1; 10 nucleotides line up with TRBD2. CDR1 SGHAT and CDR2 FQDESV come from the germline V gene (reference sequence). The length of the CDR3 is 16 residues. V lost 3 bases, J lost 9 bases, and 11 bases stayed unmatched. This chain's CDR3 is CASSLRGLAGAFEQFF. CDR3 in DNA: TGTGCCAGCAGCTTGAGAGGGCTAGCGGGAGCCTTTGAGCAGTTCTTC. Variable domain in full (rest from reference TRBV11-1 and TRBJ2-1): EAEVAQSPRYKITEKSQAVAFWCDPISGHATLYWYRQILGQGPELLVQFQDESVVDDSQLPKDRFSAERLKGVDSTLKIQPAELGDSAMYLCASSLRGLAGAFEQFFGPGTRLTVL.

The chain employs TRBV7-2 and TRBJ2-1; TRBD2 matches 12 bases. Germline values: CDR1 SGHTA, CDR2 FQGNSA. This CDR3 spans 14 amino acids. Trimming removed 4 bases from V and 8 bases from J; junction bases left unmatched: 3. This chain's CDR3 is CASSSTSGRYEQFF. As DNA, the CDR3 is TGTGCCAGCAGCTCGACTAGCGGGAGATATGAGCAGTTCTTC.

This chain links TRBV11-3 with TRBJ2-5, with a weak D call TRBD1 (6 bases). V gave up 3 bases and J gave up 7 bases, with 12 bases separating them. The CDR3 contains 13 residues. Germline values: CDR1 SGHNT, CDR2 YENEEA. Written as DNA, the CDR3 is TGTGCCAGCAGCTTGTTGACAGGAGGGACCCAGTACTTC. Residues: CASSLLTGGTQYF.

The chain links TRBV19 to TRBJ2-7; 7 bases are shared with TRBD1. The junction had 7 bases not matched to a gene; V was cut back by 5 bases and J by 3 bases. Per germline, CDR1 LNHDA and CDR2 SQIVND (reference sequence). The CDR3 has 14 amino acids. In DNA form, the CDR3 reads TGTGCCAGTAGTTCTTGGCAGGGGGTCTACGAGCAGTACTTC. Translation gives CASSSWQGVYEQYF.

A remark on this clone: One end of the junction varies from germline; a read error may be responsible. Other DNA variants within this sample encode the same CDR3. This sequence joins TRBV10-3 and TRBJ1-1, with 7 nucleotides matching TRBD1. CDR1 and CDR2 (germline): ENHRY, SYGVKD. The CDR3 sequence is 12 residues long. The CDR3 is CAISGPDREAFF. The DNA for the CDR3 is TGTGCAATCAGTGGGCCGGACAGGGAAGCTTTCTTT.

This clone has a handful of counts. The rearrangement joins TRBV28 to TRBJ2-3; D is perhaps TRBD1 (5 bases). In germline, CDR1 is MDHEN, CDR2 SYDVKM. The CDR3 has 12 amino acids. Trimming pared 8 bases from V and 5 bases from J, leaving 11 bases between. CDR3: CASGLRVDTQYF. The CDR3 coding sequence is TGTGCCAGCGGCCTCAGGGTAGATACGCAGTATTTT.

The chain is built from TRBV9 and TRBJ1-6; 10 bases map to TRBD1. The V gene's germline CDR1 is SGDLS and CDR2 YYNGEE. The CDR3 sequence is 15 residues long. The J segment lost 7 bases and the V segment lost 2 bases, leaving 3 bases of the junction unmatched. The CDR3 protein is CASSVRTGGNSPLHF. CDR3 in DNA: TGTGCCAGCAGCGTGAGGACAGGGGGGAATTCACCCCTCCACTTT. The variable domain in full, with the rest retrieved from reference TRBV9 and TRBJ1-6, is DSGVTQTPKHLITATGQRVTLRCSPRSGDLSVYWYQQSLDQGLQFLIQYYNGEERAKGNILERFSAQQFPDLHSELNLSSLELGDSALYFCASSVRTGGNSPLHFGNGTRLTVT.

The chain couples TRBV2 to TRBJ2-4; the D is unclear. V shed 7 bases and J shed 0 bases, with 19 bases lying between them. The CDR3 length is 17 residues. Germline V CDR1 and CDR2: SNHLY, FYNNEI. The CDR3: CASTLEKMLLAKNIQYF. DNA of the CDR3: TGTGCCAGCACCCTAGAGAAGATGCTGTTAGCCAAAAACATTCAGTACTTC.

J is TRBJ2-1 and V is TRBV7-3; TRBD2 matches at 10 bases. This CDR3 has 16 residues. Unmatched junction bases numbered 4, after V lost 1 base and J lost 4 bases. Germline CDR1 SGHTA, CDR2 FQGTGA. Here the CDR3 DNA reads TGTGCCAGCAGCTTAAGTGCTAGCGGGGGTTACAATGAGCAGTTCTTC. Translating gives CASSLSASGGYNEQFF.

This rearrangement joins TRBV6-1 to TRBJ1-5, with a weak D call TRBD1 (5 bases). Trimming shortened V by 6 bases and J by 5 bases, and 14 bases separated the two germline ends. This CDR3 is 14 amino acids long. CDR1 is MNHNS, CDR2 SASEGT, per germline. The CDR3, as DNA: TGTGCCAGCAGCGCAGGACACGGATATCAGCCCCAGCATTTT. It encodes CASSAGHGYQPQHF.

This clone has a single count. The chain recombines TRBV5-1 with TRBJ2-7; TRBD1 matches at 9 bases. The CDR3 is 14 residues long. With V trimmed by 4 bases and J by 3 bases, 5 bases remained unmatched. Germline-derived CDR1 and CDR2 are SGHRS and YFSETQ. CDR3 bases: TGCGCCAGCAGCCTCGGACAGGGGTTCTACGAGCAGTACTTC. It is translated as CASSLGQGFYEQYF.

J is TRBJ2-3 and V is TRBV27; no definite D call. Germline CDR1 reads MNHEY; CDR2 reads SMNVEV (reference sequence). The CDR3 consists of 14 residues. V was clipped by 2 bases and J by 2 bases, with 8 bases between them. The CDR3 DNA sequence: TGTGCCAGCAGTTTAGACTTTAACACAGATACGCAGTATTTT. This gives the protein CASSLDFNTDTQYF.

The chain joins TRBV6-1 to TRBJ1-6, with 7 bases identical to TRBD1. J gave up 6 bases and V 7 bases, and 3 bases lay outside the gene matches. CDR3 length: 13 amino acids. Germline CDR1 reads MNHNS; CDR2 reads SASEGT. CDR3 region: CASTGTVNSPLHF. The CDR3 DNA reads TGTGCCAGCACCGGGACAGTTAATTCACCCCTCCACTTT.

The J gene is TRBJ1-3, the V gene TRBV2; no firm D call. CDR3 size: 13 residues. The germline gives CDR1 SNHLY, CDR2 FYNNEI. Trimming took 6 bases from V and 0 from J, leaving 6 bases between them. CDR3 residues: CASRLSSGNTIYF. The CDR3 DNA reads TGTGCCAGCAGGCTAAGCTCTGGAAACACCATATATTTT.

With respect to this clone: At one of its ends the junction is not consistent with the germline gene, which may arise from a read error. The chain couples TRBV7-9 to TRBJ2-7, with 15 bases aligning to TRBD2. Germline V lookup: CDR1 SEHNR, CDR2 FQNEAQ (reference sequence). This CDR3 is built from 14 residues. The CDR3 DNA reads as TGTTCCAGCAGCTTAGGACTAGCGGGAGGGGAGCAGTACTTC. Translated: CSSSLGLAGGEQYF.

The chain couples TRBV29-1 to TRBJ2-3, with 14 bases aligning to TRBD2. The germline V gene has CDR1 SQVTM and CDR2 ANQGSEA. This CDR3 comprises 14 residues. The V and J ends lost 3 bases and 4 bases, in that order; junction bases with no gene match: 0. The CDR3 is CSVEGLAGADTQYF. CDR3 bases: TGCAGCGTTGAGGGACTAGCGGGAGCAGATACGCAGTATTTT.

This clone was counted only a few times. The rearrangement joins TRBV28 to TRBJ2-7; D remains ambiguous. Trimming removed 5 bases at V and 4 bases at J, with 9 bases between. Germline V gene lookup returns CDR1 MDHEN and CDR2 SYDVKM. This CDR3 spans 12 amino acids. CDR3 nucleotides: TGTGCCAGCAGTCGTAATACTTACGAGCAGTACTTC. It is translated as CASSRNTYEQYF.

This clone has more than one count but fewer than ten. The V gene is TRBV15, the J gene TRBJ2-5; 8 bases are shared with TRBD1. The J call may not be correct, given that the DNA end is closer to TRBJ2-7. The germline V gene encodes CDR1 LNHNV and CDR2 YYDKDF (reference sequence). The CDR3 totals 16 residues. The DNA for the CDR3 is TGTGCCACCAGCAGAGAGCAGGGGGCCCACGGCGGCGAGCAGTACTTC. Its translation is CATSREQGAHGGEQYF.

This sequence joins TRBV4-1 and TRBJ1-4; 7 nucleotides align to TRBD1. The trim removed 2 bases at V and 4 bases at J, leaving 10 bases unmatched. The CDR3 sequence is 17 residues long. CDR1 MGHRA and CDR2 YSYEKL come from the germline V gene. CDR3 DNA sequence: TGCGCCAGCAGCCAACAGGGGGTTGGCATAGGTAATGAAAAACTGTTTTTT. It specifies CASSQQGVGIGNEKLFF.

This chain joins TRBV7-3 and TRBJ2-1, with D unclear. V shed 2 bases and J shed 5 bases, with 7 bases lying between them. The CDR3 consists of 13 residues. From germline, CDR1 is SGHTA and CDR2 FQGTGA. The CDR3 coding sequence is TGTGCCAGCAGCTTATCCCAGAACAATGAGCAGTTCTTC. It yields the protein CASSLSQNNEQFF.